Below, one T cell receptor beta chain is given with its context. The sample comes from a study of T cell responses to AZD1222 COVID-19 vaccine. Study overall: Second-dose intervals of approximately 4 or approximately 12 weeks were pooled.

Assay: immunoSEQ multiplex PCR; the TCRdb copy retains only in-frame clones and omits some. The repertoire holds 150,000 or so clones, with 70% to 90% as singletons. The receptor comes from an adult in good health. The sample here was peripheral blood, taken on day 0 of AZD1222 vaccination.

CDR3: CSVVSPPSGRARETQYF. CDR3 nucleotides: TGCAGCGTTGTGTCCCCTCCTAGCGGGAGGGCCCGAGAGACCCAGTACTTC. The gene calls are TRBV29-1 and TRBJ2-5; 12 nucleotides match TRBD2. After removal of 4 bases from V and 4 bases from J, the junction contained 13 bases not matched to a gene. The CDR3 extends over 17 amino acids. Germline V lookup: CDR1 SQVTM, CDR2 ANQGSEA.